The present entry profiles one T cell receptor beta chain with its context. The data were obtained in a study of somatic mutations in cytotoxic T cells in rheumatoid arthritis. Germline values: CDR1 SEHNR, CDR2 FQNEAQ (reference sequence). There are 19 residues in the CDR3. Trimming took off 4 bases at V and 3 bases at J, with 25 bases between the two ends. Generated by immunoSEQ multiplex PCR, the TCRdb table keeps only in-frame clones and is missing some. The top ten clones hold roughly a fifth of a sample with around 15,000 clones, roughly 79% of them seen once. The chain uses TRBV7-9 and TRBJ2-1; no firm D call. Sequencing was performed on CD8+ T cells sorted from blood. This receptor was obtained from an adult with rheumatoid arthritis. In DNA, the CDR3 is TGTGCCAGCAGCTCCCTTCCTAGTTCTGGGCGGAGCGACTACAATGAGCAGTTCTTC. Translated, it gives CASSSLPSSGRSDYNEQFF.